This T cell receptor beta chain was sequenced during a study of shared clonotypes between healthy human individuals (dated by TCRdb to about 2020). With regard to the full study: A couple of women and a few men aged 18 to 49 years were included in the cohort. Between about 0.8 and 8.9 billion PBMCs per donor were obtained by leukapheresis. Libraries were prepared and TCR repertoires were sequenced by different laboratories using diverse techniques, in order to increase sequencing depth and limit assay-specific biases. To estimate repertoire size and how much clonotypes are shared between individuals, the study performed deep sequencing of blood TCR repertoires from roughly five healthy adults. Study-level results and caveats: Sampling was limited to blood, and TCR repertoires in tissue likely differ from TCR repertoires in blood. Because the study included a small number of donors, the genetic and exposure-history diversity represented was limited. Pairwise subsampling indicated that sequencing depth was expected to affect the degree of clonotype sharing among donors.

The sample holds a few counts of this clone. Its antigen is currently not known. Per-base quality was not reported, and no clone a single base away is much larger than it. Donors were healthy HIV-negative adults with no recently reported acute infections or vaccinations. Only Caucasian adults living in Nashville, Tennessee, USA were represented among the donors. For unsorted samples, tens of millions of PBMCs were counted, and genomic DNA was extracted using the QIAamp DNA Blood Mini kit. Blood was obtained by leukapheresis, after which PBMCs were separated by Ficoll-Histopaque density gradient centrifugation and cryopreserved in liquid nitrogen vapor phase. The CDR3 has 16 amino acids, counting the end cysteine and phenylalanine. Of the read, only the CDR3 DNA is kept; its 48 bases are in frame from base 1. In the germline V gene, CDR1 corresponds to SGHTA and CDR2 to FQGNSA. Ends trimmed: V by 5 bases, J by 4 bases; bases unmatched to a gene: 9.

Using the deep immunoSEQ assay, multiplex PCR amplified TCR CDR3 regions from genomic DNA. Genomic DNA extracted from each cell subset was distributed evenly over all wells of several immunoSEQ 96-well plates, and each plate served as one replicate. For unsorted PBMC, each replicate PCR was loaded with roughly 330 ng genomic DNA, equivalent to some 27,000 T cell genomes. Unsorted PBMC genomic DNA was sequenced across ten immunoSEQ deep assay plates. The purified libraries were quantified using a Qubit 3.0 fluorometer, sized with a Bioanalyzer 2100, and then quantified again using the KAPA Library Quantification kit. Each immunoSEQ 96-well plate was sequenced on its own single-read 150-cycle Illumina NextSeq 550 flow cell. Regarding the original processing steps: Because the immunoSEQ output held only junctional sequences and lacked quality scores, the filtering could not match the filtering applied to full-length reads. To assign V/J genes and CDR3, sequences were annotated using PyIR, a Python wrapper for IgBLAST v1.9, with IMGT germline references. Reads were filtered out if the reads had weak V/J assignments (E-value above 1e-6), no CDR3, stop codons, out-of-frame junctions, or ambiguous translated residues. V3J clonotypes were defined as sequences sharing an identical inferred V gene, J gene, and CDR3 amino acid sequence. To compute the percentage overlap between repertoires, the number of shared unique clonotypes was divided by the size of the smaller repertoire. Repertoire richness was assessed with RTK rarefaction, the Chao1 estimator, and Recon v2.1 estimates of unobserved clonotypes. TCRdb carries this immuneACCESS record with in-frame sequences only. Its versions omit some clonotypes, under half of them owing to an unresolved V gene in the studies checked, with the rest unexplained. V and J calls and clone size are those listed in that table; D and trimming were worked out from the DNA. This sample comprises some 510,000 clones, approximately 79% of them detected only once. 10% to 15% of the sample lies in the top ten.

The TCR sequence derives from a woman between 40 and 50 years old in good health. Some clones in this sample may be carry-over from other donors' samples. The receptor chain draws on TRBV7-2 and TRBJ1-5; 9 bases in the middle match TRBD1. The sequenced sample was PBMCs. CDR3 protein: CASSPGTGGGNQPQHF. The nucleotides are TGTGCCAGCAGCCCGGGTACAGGGGGCGGGAATCAGCCCCAGCATTTT.